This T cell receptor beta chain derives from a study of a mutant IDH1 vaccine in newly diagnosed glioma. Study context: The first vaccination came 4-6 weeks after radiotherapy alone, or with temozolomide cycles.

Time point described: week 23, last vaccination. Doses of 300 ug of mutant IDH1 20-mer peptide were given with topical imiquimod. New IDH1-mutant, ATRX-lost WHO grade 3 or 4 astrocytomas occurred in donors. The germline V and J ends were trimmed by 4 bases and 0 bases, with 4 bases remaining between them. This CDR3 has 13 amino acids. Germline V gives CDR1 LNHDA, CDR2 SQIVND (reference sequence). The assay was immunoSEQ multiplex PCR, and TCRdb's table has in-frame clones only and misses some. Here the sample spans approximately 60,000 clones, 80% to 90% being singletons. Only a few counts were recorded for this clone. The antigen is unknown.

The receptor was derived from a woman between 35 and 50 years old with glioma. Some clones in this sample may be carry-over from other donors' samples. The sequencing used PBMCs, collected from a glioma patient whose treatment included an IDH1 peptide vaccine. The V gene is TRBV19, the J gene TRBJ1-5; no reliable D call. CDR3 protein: CASSRTSNQPQHF. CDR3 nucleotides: TGTGCCAGTAGTAGGACTAGCAATCAGCCCCAGCATTTT.